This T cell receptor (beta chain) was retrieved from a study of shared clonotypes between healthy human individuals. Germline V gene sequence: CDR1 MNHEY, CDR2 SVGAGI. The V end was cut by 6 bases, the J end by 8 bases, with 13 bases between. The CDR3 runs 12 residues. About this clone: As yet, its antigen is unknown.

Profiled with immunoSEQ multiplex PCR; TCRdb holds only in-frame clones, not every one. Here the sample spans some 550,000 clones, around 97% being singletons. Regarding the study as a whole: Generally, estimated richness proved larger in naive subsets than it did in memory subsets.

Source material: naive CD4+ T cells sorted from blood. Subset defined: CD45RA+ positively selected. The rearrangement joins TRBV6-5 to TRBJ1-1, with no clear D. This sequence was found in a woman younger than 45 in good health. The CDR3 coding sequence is TGTGCCAGCAGGGGCCCGGGGAGCGAAGCTTTCTTT. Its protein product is CASRGPGSEAFF.